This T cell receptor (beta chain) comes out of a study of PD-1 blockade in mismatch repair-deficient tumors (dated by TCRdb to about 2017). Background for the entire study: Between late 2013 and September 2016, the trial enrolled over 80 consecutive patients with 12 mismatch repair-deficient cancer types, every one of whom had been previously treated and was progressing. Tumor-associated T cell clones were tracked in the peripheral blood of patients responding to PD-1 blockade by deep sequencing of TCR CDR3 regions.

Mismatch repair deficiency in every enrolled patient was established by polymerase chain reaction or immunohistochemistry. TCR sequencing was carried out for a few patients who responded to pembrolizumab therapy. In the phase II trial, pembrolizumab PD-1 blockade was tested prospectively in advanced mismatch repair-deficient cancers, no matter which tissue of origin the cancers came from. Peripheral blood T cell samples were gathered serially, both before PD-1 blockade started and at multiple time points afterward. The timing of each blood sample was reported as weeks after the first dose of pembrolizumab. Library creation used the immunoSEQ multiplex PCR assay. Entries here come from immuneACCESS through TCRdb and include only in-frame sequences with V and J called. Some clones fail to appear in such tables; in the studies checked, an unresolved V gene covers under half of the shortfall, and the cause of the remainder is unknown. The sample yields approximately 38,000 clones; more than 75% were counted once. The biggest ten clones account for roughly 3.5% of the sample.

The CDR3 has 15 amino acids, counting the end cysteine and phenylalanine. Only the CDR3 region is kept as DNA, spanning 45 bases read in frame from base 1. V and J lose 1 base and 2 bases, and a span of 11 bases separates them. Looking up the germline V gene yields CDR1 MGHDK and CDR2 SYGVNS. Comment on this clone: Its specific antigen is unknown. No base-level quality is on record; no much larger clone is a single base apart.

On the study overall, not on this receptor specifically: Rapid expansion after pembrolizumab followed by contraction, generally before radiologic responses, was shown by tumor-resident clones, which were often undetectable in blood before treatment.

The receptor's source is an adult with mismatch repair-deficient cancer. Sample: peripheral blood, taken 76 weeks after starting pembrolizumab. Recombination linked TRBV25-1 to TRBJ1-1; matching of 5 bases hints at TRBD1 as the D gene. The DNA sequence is TGTGCCAGCAGTGAATTTTACGGGGCCAACACTGAAGCTTTCTTT. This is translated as CASSEFYGANTEAFF.